Below are 3 T cell receptor beta chains sequenced from a single sample in a study of PD-1 blockade in mismatch repair-deficient tumors. Sequencing used immunoSEQ multiplex PCR; TCRdb keeps in-frame clones, though not all of them. The profile shows over 100,000 clones, about 80% of them singletons. Sequencing used peripheral blood, obtained 60 weeks after starting pembrolizumab. Source of these receptors: an adult with mismatch repair-deficient cancer.

The rearrangement joins TRBV6-5 to TRBJ1-5, with D possibly being TRBD1 (6 bases). Per germline, CDR1 MNHEY and CDR2 SVGAGI. The CDR3 runs to 15 residues. With 5 bases removed from V and 1 base from J, the gap between germline ends came to 12 bases. For the CDR3, the DNA is TGTGCCAGCAGTACCGGGGGGGGCAGCAATCAGCCCCAGCATTTT. This gives the protein CASSTGGGSNQPQHF.

Only one count was recorded for this clone. The CDR3 is CASSVGSMNTEAFF. CDR3 nucleotide sequence: TGTGCCAGCAGCGTAGGAAGCATGAACACTGAAGCTTTCTTT. The J gene is TRBJ1-1, the V gene TRBV9; D is unresolved. The V end lost 0 bases, the J end lost 0 bases, and 6 bases lay between the germline ends. The germline CDR1 and CDR2 sequences are SGDLS and YYNGEE. The CDR3 contains 14 residues. Full variable domain (rest looked up from reference TRBV9 and TRBJ1-1): DSGVTQTPKHLITATGQRVTLRCSPRSGDLSVYWYQQSLDQGLQFLIQYYNGEERAKGNILERFSAQQFPDLHSELNLSSLELGDSALYFCASSVGSMNTEAFFGQGTRLTVV.

The chain carries TRBV19 and TRBJ2-1; a possible D gene is TRBD2 (5 bases). The V and J ends lost 10 bases and 3 bases respectively, with 22 bases between them. Germline values: CDR1 LNHDA, CDR2 SQIVND (reference sequence). CDR3 length: 16 amino acids. The chain's CDR3 is CATRIQSGGLYNEQFF. CDR3 nucleotides: TGTGCCACCCGCATTCAGAGCGGCGGGCTCTACAATGAGCAGTTCTTC.